This entry describes one T cell receptor (beta chain). What it binds is unknown. The entry originates in a study of T-cell reconstitution after alpha-beta-depleted transplantation in children. Study-wide findings and caveats: Reportedly, only several hundred clones from non-depleted graft cells drove alpha-beta T-cell counts at about two months. Day-60 TCRbeta diversity that was high in some patients was derived from surviving recipient T cells and thymic progenitors. One year after transplant, T-cell counts and diversity came mostly from newly produced T cells.

TCRbeta library construction was performed incorporating unique molecular identifiers. From the PCR reads, TCRdb called clonotypes with MiXCR, one entry per CDR3 protein. The table shows approximately 650,000 distinct CDR3 sequences, with around 12% occurring only once. The CDR3 loop spans 13 amino acids. V was cut by 7 bases and J by 1 base, with 10 bases left in between. From germline, CDR1 is SNHLY and CDR2 FYNNEI. The chain joins TRBV2 to TRBJ2-5; D is unclear. The receptor was derived from a girl between 2 and 10 years old with congenital amegakaryocytic thrombocytopenia, due to receive a stem cell transplant. The specimen was PBMCs, collected before TCRalphabeta/CD19-depleted stem cell transplant. The CDR3 nucleotides read TGTGCCAGCATTGGTAGCAGCCAAGAGACCCAGTACTTC. Protein: CASIGSSQETQYF.